This T cell receptor (beta chain) was captured in a study of OX40 agonist ivuxolimab in advanced cancers. Background on the study: Ivuxolimab is an agonistic anti-OX40 (CD134) antibody, and patients were treated with it. It was permissible to have had prior anti-PD-1, anti-PD-L1 or anti-CTLA-4 therapy, and about 40% had some. Patients receiving dose escalation had hepatocellular carcinoma, melanoma, renal cell or head and neck cancer. Study-wide results and limits: The average count of expanded clones was higher among CD8+ T cells than among CD4+.

This clone was observed a few times. Antigen: not known. V lost 4 bases to trimming and J lost 10 bases, with 22 bases between them. Germline values: CDR1 SGDLS, CDR2 YYNGEE. This CDR3 is 15 amino acids long. Produced via immunoSEQ multiplex PCR; TCRdb's table is partial and in-frame only. The sample holds roughly 80,000 clones, around 81% seen once. This sequence was found in an adult with an advanced solid tumor such as melanoma, head and neck, liver or kidney cancer. The chain carries TRBV9 and TRBJ2-3; possible D gene TRBD2, 7 bases. The sample in question was CD4+ or CD8+ T cells sorted from blood, obtained in a trial of the OX40 agonist ivuxolimab. CDR3: CASSTSAEGDTPQYF. The DNA for the CDR3 is TGTGCCAGCAGCACTAGCGCCGAGGGGGATACCCCGCAGTATTTT.